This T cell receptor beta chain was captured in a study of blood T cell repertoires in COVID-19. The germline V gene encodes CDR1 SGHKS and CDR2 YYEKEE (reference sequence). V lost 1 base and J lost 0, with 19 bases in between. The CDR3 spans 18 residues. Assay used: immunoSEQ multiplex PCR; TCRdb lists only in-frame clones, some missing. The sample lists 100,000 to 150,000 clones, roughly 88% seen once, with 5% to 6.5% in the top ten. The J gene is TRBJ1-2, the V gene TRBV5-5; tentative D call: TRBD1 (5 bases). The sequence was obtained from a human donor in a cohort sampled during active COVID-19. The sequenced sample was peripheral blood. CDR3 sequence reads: CASSLSKGLIVSNYGYTF. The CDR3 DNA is TGTGCCAGCAGCTTGAGTAAGGGACTCATAGTCTCTAACTATGGCTACACCTTC. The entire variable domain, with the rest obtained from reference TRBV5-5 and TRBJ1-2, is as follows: DAGVTQSPTHLIKTRGQQVTLRCSPISGHKSVSWYQQVLGQGPQFIFQYYEKEERGRGNFPDRFSARQFPNYSSELNVNALLLGDSALYLCASSLSKGLIVSNYGYTFGSGTRLTVV.